This T cell receptor (beta chain) was captured in a study of PD-1 blockade in classical Hodgkin lymphoma. Overall study context: Every 2 weeks, patients got 3 mg/kg intravenous nivolumab.

Germline CDR1 is SGDLS and CDR2 is YYNGEE. V was pared by 4 bases and J by 0 bases, with 14 bases between. The CDR3 has 16 amino acids. Findings of the study overall: Complete responders matched newly diagnosed patients in baseline diversity. Relative to healthy donors, newly diagnosed patients reportedly had lower baseline TCR diversity, which was reported as lower still in relapsed/refractory patients.

Data came from immunoSEQ multiplex PCR; TCRdb stores just in-frame clones and leaves some out. The sample has under 100,000 clones, around 90% seen once. In every patient, relapse followed autologous stem cell transplantation, while exposure to brentuximab vedotin differed. Classification of best responses gave complete response, partial response or progressive disease. This clone has more than one count but fewer than ten. What it recognizes is unknown. The origin of this receptor is a human donor with classical Hodgkin lymphoma. This chain links TRBV9 with TRBJ1-3, with D possibly matching TRBD1 (6 bases). The input for sequencing was peripheral blood mononuclear cells (PBMCs), taken before the second cycle of nivolumab. The CDR3 DNA reads TGTGCCAGCAGCCCAGAAGGGGGGCGCTCTGGAAACACCATATATTTT. This translates into CASSPEGGRSGNTIYF.